The source of this T cell receptor (beta chain) is a study of blood T cells in healthy people across ages. The CDR3 contains 12 residues. The V gene's germline CDR1 is SGHRS and CDR2 YFSETQ. Whole-study results and caveats: While age rose, TCR beta diversity per million T cells dropped in a roughly linear way. In the absence of known donor CMV status, changes in expanded clonotypes were possibly confounded.

Turning to this clonotype: The antigen is undetermined.

For every donor, a draw yielded around 10 milliliters of peripheral blood. Then a second PCR, running about 6 to 12 cycles, was carried out with a sample-barcoded 5' primer and a J-beta primer mix. Every single cDNA molecule received a tag from a template-switch adaptor with 12 random nucleotides. Via MiXCR, TCRdb re-called the 5' RACE reads, giving one row per CDR3 protein. This table has hundreds of thousands of distinct CDR3 sequences, 52% appearing once. The chain links TRBV5-1 to TRBJ2-5; D is unclear. The J call is in doubt because the DNA end fits TRBJ2-7 better. This TCR was recovered from a woman at least 80 years old in good health. The sequencing input was blood. CDR3 DNA sequence: TGCGCCAGCAGCGATTACAGATACGAGCAGTACTTC. It codes for CASSDYRYEQYF.